These 17 T cell receptor beta chains originate from one sample sequenced in a study of OX40 agonist ivuxolimab in advanced cancers. Assay: immunoSEQ multiplex PCR; the TCRdb copy retains only in-frame clones and omits some. The sample yields about 82,000 clones, approximately 84% seen once. This material consisted of CD4+ or CD8+ T cells sorted from blood, taken in a trial of the OX40 agonist ivuxolimab. The origin of the receptors is an adult with an advanced solid tumor such as melanoma, head and neck, liver or kidney cancer.

The V and J genes are TRBV2 and TRBJ2-7; D might be TRBD2 (6 bases). V lost 3 bases to trimming and J lost 4 bases, with 10 bases between them. The CDR3 totals 13 residues. In germline, CDR1 is SNHLY, CDR2 FYNNEI. The CDR3 sequence is CASSDSSAYEQYF. The CDR3 region has the DNA TGTGCCAGCAGTGATTCTAGCGCATACGAGCAGTACTTC. Supplemented by reference TRBV2 and TRBJ2-7, the full variable domain reads EPEVTQTPSHQVTQMGQEVILRCVPISNHLYFYWYRQILGQKVEFLVSFYNNEISEKSEIFDDQFSVERPDGSNFTLKIRSTKLEDSAMYFCASSDSSAYEQYFGPGTRLTVT.

The chain employs TRBV4-1 and TRBJ2-7; 9 bases are a match to TRBD1. The CDR3 runs 15 residues. The V and J ends lost 4 bases and 3 bases, in that order; junction bases with no gene match: 7. From germline, CDR1 is MGHRA and CDR2 YSYEKL. The chain's CDR3 is CASSLGTGTYYEQYF. The CDR3 DNA reads TGCGCCAGCAGCCTAGGGACAGGGACTTACTACGAGCAGTACTTC.

The CDR3 DNA sequence: TGCGCCAGCAGCCAATACGGGGGGAGCGCACTTAGCAATCAGCCCCAGCATTTT. Translated: CASSQYGGSALSNQPQHF. The rearrangement uses TRBV4-1 and TRBJ1-5; possible D gene TRBD1, 5 bases. This CDR3 region has 18 residues. The germline CDR1 and CDR2 sequences are MGHRA and YSYEKL. With 2 bases removed from V and 0 bases from J, the gap between germline ends came to 17 bases.

The chain couples TRBV5-6 to TRBJ2-4; 11 bases line up with TRBD1. The CDR3 is made up of 17 amino acids. CDR1 is SGHDT and CDR2 is YYEEEE in the germline V gene. V was clipped by 3 bases and J by 10 bases; unmatched bases: 15. The CDR3 bases are TGTGCCAGCAGCTCAGCGAGAAACGGACAGGGGGCCGGGATTCAGTACTTC. Amino acid sequence: CASSSARNGQGAGIQYF.

The chain recombines TRBV19 with TRBJ2-2; TRBD1 aligns across 7 bases. The germline gives CDR1 LNHDA, CDR2 SQIVND (reference sequence). The V and J ends lost 2 bases and 5 bases, in that order; junction bases with no gene match: 5. This CDR3 is built from 15 residues. CDR3 loop: CASSISTGSTGELFF. The CDR3 DNA follows: TGTGCCAGTAGTATATCGACAGGGAGTACCGGGGAGCTGTTTTTT.

The rearrangement links TRBV12-5 to TRBJ2-1; possibly TRBD2 for D (6 bases). Germline CDR1 is LGHNT and CDR2 is FRNRAP. V lost 6 bases, J lost 4 bases, and 16 bases lay in between. The CDR3 extends over 15 amino acids. In DNA, the CDR3 is TGTGCTAGTGGCATCCGGGACTCGAGGTACAATGAGCAGTTCTTC. Residues: CASGIRDSRYNEQFF.

The chain links TRBV15 to TRBJ2-5; TRBD1 is a possible D gene (5 bases). CDR1 and CDR2 (germline): LNHNV, YYDKDF (reference sequence). The CDR3 is made up of 15 amino acids. V gave up 0 bases and J gave up 2 bases, with 10 bases separating them. CDR3 residues: CATSRDLGEQETQYF. CDR3 nucleotide sequence: TGTGCCACCAGCAGAGATCTAGGGGAACAAGAGACCCAGTACTTC.

The CDR3 DNA reads as TGTGCCAGCTCACCACCGGGAGGAAACCCCACAGATACGCAGTATTTT. Its protein product is CASSPPGGNPTDTQYF. The J gene is TRBJ2-3, the V gene TRBV18; possible D gene TRBD2, 6 bases. Germline CDR1 reads KGHSH; CDR2 reads LQKENI. V shed 0 bases and J shed 2 bases, with 12 bases lying between them. This CDR3 is 16 amino acids long.

V usage is TRBV10-2 and J usage is TRBJ2-3, with 9 nucleotides matching TRBD2. Per germline, CDR1 WSHSY and CDR2 SAAADI. Trimming at V came to 5 bases and at J to 5 bases, leaving 2 bases not matched to a gene. This CDR3 spans 13 amino acids. Here the CDR3 reads CASSSGGQDTQYF. The CDR3 nucleotides read TGCGCCAGCAGTAGCGGGGGGCAAGATACGCAGTATTTT.

This chain links TRBV7-2 with TRBJ2-7; D might be TRBD2 (6 bases). V shed 1 base and J shed 3 bases, with 13 bases lying between them. Germline V gene sequence: CDR1 SGHTA, CDR2 FQGNSA. The CDR3 totals 15 residues. This chain's CDR3 is CASSLVTSQYYEQYF. CDR3 nucleotide sequence: TGTGCCAGCAGCTTAGTGACTAGTCAGTACTACGAGCAGTACTTC.

In DNA, the CDR3 is TGTGCCATAACCCCGGGACTAGCGGGGAGAGGGGGCCAAGAGACCCAGTACTTC. It yields the protein CAITPGLAGRGGQETQYF. The chain employs TRBV19 and TRBJ2-5, with 13 bases that match TRBD2. This CDR3 contains 18 residues. Germline values: CDR1 LNHDA, CDR2 SQIVND (reference sequence). With 10 bases clipped from V and 1 base from J, the junction kept 15 bases outside the gene matches.

The chain is built from TRBV29-1 and TRBJ2-1, with a weak D call TRBD2 (6 bases). The CDR3 consists of 12 residues. The germline V and J ends were trimmed by 7 bases and 7 bases, with 14 bases remaining between them. Germline CDR1 reads SQVTM; CDR2 reads ANQGSEA. The CDR3 DNA reads as TGCAGCGCCCGGGACTCGACTAATGAGCAGTTCTTC. It specifies CSARDSTNEQFF.

This rearrangement joins TRBV18 to TRBJ2-1; 8 nucleotides match TRBD1. The germline V gene has CDR1 KGHSH and CDR2 LQKENI. The junction had 10 bases not matched to a gene; V was cut back by 10 bases and J by 5 bases. The CDR3 is made up of 14 amino acids. This chain's CDR3 is CAIDGQGANNEQFF. The CDR3 region has the DNA TGTGCCATAGATGGACAGGGCGCTAACAATGAGCAGTTCTTC.

J is TRBJ2-7 and V is TRBV7-3; 8 bases align to TRBD2. V dropped 1 base and J dropped 5; count of bases not matched to a gene: 7. The CDR3 consists of 15 residues. Germline assignment: CDR1 SGHTA and CDR2 FQGTGA. As DNA, the CDR3 is TGTGCCAGCAGCTTAATGCCGGGAGGGCCGCACGAGCAGTACTTC. It specifies CASSLMPGGPHEQYF.

The chain carries TRBV11-3 and TRBJ2-1; TRBD2 might be the D (5 bases). The germline V gene encodes CDR1 SGHNT and CDR2 YENEEA. The CDR3 extends over 14 amino acids. Trimming removed 5 bases from V and 1 base from J, with 9 bases in between. The CDR3, as DNA: TGTGCCAGCAGCATAAGCGGTTCCTACAATGAGCAGTTCTTC. Translated, it gives CASSISGSYNEQFF.

The table lists this clone with a count of one. The CDR3 protein is CASSDRDTGELFF. Here the CDR3 DNA reads TGTGCCAGCAGCGACAGGGACACCGGGGAGCTGTTTTTT. This sequence joins TRBV7-9 and TRBJ2-2, with 7 bases aligning to TRBD1. Germline CDR1 and CDR2: SEHNR and FQNEAQ (reference sequence). This CDR3 is 13 amino acids long. Trimming took 5 bases from V and 3 from J; bases not matched to a gene: 0.

J is TRBJ2-1 and V is TRBV30; the match to TRBD2 covers 9 bases. Germline CDR1 reads GTSNPN; CDR2 reads SVGIG (reference sequence). CDR3 size: 13 residues. The V segment lost 0 bases and the J segment 10 bases; nucleotides outside the gene matches: 4. The DNA for the CDR3 is TGTGCCTGGAGTGTCCCTAGCGGGGAAGAGCAGTTCTTC. Translated: CAWSVPSGEEQFF.